Presented here are 23 T cell receptor beta chains from one specimen sequenced in a study of PD-1 blockade in mismatch repair-deficient tumors. Measured with immunoSEQ multiplex PCR; TCRdb has only the in-frame clones, and not every one. The table records 95,000 to 150,000 clones, approximately 90% of them present only once. The sample consisted of peripheral blood, taken 44 weeks after starting pembrolizumab. The origin of the receptors is an adult with mismatch repair-deficient cancer.

The rearrangement joins TRBV30 to TRBJ1-4; D might be TRBD1 (5 bases). Germline values: CDR1 GTSNPN, CDR2 SVGIG (reference sequence). V shed 2 bases and J shed 4 bases, with 14 bases lying between them. The CDR3 is 15 residues long. Here the CDR3 reads CAWSKKGQVNEKLFF. In DNA, the CDR3 is TGTGCCTGGAGTAAAAAGGGGCAGGTTAATGAAAAACTGTTTTTT.

The chain has TRBV10-1 and TRBJ1-5; no clear D. V dropped 2 bases and J dropped 0 bases, with 11 bases sitting between them. This CDR3 has 16 residues. CDR1 WNHNN and CDR2 SYGVQD come from the germline V gene (reference sequence). The CDR3 bases are TGCGCCAGCAGTGAGCCCCGGATCAATAGCAATCAGCCCCAGCATTTT. It specifies CASSEPRINSNQPQHF.

The chain joins TRBV27 to TRBJ2-7, with D hard to call. Trimming removed 3 bases at V and 3 bases at J, with 9 bases between. Germline lookup yields CDR1 MNHEY and CDR2 SMNVEV (reference sequence). This CDR3 contains 13 residues. The CDR3 DNA follows: TGTGCCAGCAGTTTCATACCGAGCTACGAGCAGTACTTC. Its translation: CASSFIPSYEQYF.

The chain joins TRBV9 to TRBJ1-4, with D perhaps TRBD1 (5 bases). Trimming took off 0 bases at V and 7 bases at J, with 13 bases between the two ends. This CDR3 comprises 15 residues. Germline V gene data show CDR1 as SGDLS and CDR2 as YYNGEE. The CDR3 reads CASSVAAGTSEKLFF. Here the CDR3 DNA reads TGTGCCAGCAGCGTAGCCGCCGGGACCAGTGAAAAACTGTTTTTT.

The rearrangement joins TRBV7-9 to TRBJ1-5; D uncertain. Germline V gene data show CDR1 as SEHNR and CDR2 as FQNEAQ (reference sequence). The CDR3 sequence is 14 residues long. With 5 bases removed from V and 3 bases from J, the gap between germline ends came to 11 bases. The CDR3 DNA sequence: TGTGCCAGCAGCCCACCGGGCTTCAATCAGCCCCAGCATTTT. This encodes CASSPPGFNQPQHF.

CDR3 in amino acids: CASSPPGQYTGELFF. The CDR3 nucleotides are TGTGCCAGCAGCCCTCCGGGACAGTACACCGGGGAGCTGTTTTTT. The J gene is TRBJ2-2, the V gene TRBV7-2, with 7 bases fitting TRBD1. The germline V gene has CDR1 SGHTA and CDR2 FQGNSA. The CDR3 length is 15 residues. V shed 5 bases and J 3 bases; nucleotides not matched to a gene: 6.

V and J are TRBV14 and TRBJ2-1, with 9 bases fitting TRBD2. The CDR3 contains 17 residues. The V and J ends lost 1 base and 7 bases, in that order; junction bases with no gene match: 11. Germline V CDR1 and CDR2: SGHDN, FVKESK. The CDR3 sequence: CASSQANKREAPNEQFF. CDR3 in DNA: TGTGCCAGCAGCCAAGCAAATAAGCGGGAGGCGCCTAATGAGCAGTTCTTC.

The chain links TRBV6-5 to TRBJ2-5; D possibly uses TRBD1 or TRBD2 (6 bases each). The CDR3 contains 13 residues. The germline CDR1 and CDR2 sequences are MNHEY and SVGAGI. V shed 2 bases and J shed 5 bases, with 9 bases lying between them. The chain's CDR3 is CASSYGGRETQYF. The CDR3 coding sequence is TGTGCCAGCAGTTACGGGGGGCGGGAGACCCAGTACTTC.

The V gene is TRBV5-4, the J gene TRBJ2-1, with TRBD2 matching 8 bases. Germline V gives CDR1 SGHNT, CDR2 YYREEE (reference sequence). The trim removed 0 bases at V and 3 bases at J, leaving 5 bases unmatched. The CDR3 sequence is 16 residues long. CDR3 sequence: CASSLAIAGIYNEQFF. DNA for the CDR3: TGTGCCAGCAGCTTGGCCATAGCGGGGATCTACAATGAGCAGTTCTTC.

The V call is TRBV27, the J call TRBJ2-5; unclear D gene. The V gene's germline CDR1 is MNHEY and CDR2 SMNVEV (reference sequence). The CDR3 runs to 13 residues. Trimming stripped 4 bases from V and 1 base from J, with 7 bases between. The CDR3 protein is CASSSFLQETQYF. In nucleotides, the CDR3 is TGTGCCAGCAGTTCATTCCTCCAAGAGACCCAGTACTTC.

This clone appeared a few times. The chain combines TRBV10-2 with TRBJ2-7; 7 bases line up with TRBD2. CDR3 length: 13 residues. V shed 7 bases and J 6 bases; nucleotides not matched to a gene: 9. Germline V lookup: CDR1 WSHSY, CDR2 SAAADI. The CDR3: CASKRAGEVEQYF. DNA for the CDR3: TGCGCCAGCAAAAGGGCGGGAGAGGTCGAGCAGTACTTC.

This rearrangement joins TRBV30 to TRBJ2-5; D is ambiguous. The CDR3 sequence is 13 residues long. Germline V gene sequence: CDR1 GTSNPN, CDR2 SVGIG (reference sequence). Between the trimmed V and J ends, which lost 0 bases and 4 bases, there was a span of 9 bases. This CDR3 is CAWSVQLGETQYF. The CDR3 nucleotides are TGTGCCTGGAGTGTACAACTGGGAGAGACCCAGTACTTC.

The chain has TRBV7-3 and TRBJ2-7; D gene ambiguous. V was clipped by 4 bases and J by 7 bases, with 11 bases between them. Germline CDR1 is SGHTA and CDR2 is FQGTGA. This CDR3 has 12 residues. Written as DNA, the CDR3 is TGTGCCAGCAGCTCCGGTGGGTTGGAGCAGTACTTC. Protein: CASSSGGLEQYF. Filled out from reference TRBV7-3 and TRBJ2-7, the complete variable domain reads GAGVSQTPSNKVTEKGKYVELRCDPISGHTALYWYRQSLGQGPEFLIYFQGTGAADDSGLPNDRFFAVRPEGSVSTLKIQRTERGDSAVYLCASSSGGLEQYFGPGTRLTVT.

This CDR3 is CASNRIAGATGELFF. CDR3 DNA sequence: TGTGCCAGCAACCGGATAGCGGGAGCCACCGGGGAGCTGTTTTTT. The gene calls are TRBV27 and TRBJ2-2, with 9 bases that match TRBD2. The CDR3 extends over 15 amino acids. With V trimmed by 7 bases and J by 4 bases, 7 bases remained unmatched. Per the germline V gene, CDR1 is MNHEY and CDR2 is SMNVEV (reference sequence).

This chain connects TRBV11-2 to TRBJ2-7; D gene unclear. The V end lost 7 bases, the J end lost 5 bases, and 9 bases lay between the germline ends. Per germline, CDR1 SGHAT and CDR2 FQNNGV. This CDR3 spans 11 amino acids. The CDR3 reads CASTLSHEQYF. The CDR3 coding sequence is TGTGCCAGCACCTTGTCCCACGAGCAGTACTTC.

The CDR3 loop is CASSSPGTNYEQYF. The CDR3 coding sequence is TGTGCCAGCAGCTCCCCCGGGACAAACTACGAGCAGTACTTC. V is TRBV28 and J is TRBJ2-7; possible D gene TRBD1, 6 bases. The CDR3 runs to 14 residues. The V gene lost 6 bases and the J gene lost 3 bases, with 15 bases spanning the gap. CDR1 and CDR2 from the germline V gene are MDHEN and SYDVKM.

This clone was seen once. The chain employs TRBV27 and TRBJ1-1; TRBD1 is a possible D gene (6 bases). Trimming removed 4 bases at V and 4 bases at J, with 19 bases between. The CDR3 runs 16 residues. Germline lookup yields CDR1 MNHEY and CDR2 SMNVEV (reference sequence). CDR3 protein: CASSSPGLQGVTEAFF. As DNA, the CDR3 is TGTGCCAGCAGTTCCCCCGGCTTACAGGGAGTCACTGAAGCTTTCTTT.

The J gene is TRBJ2-1, the V gene TRBV6-5; D call uncertain. The germline gives CDR1 MNHEY, CDR2 SVGAGI. V was clipped by 3 bases and J by 5 bases, with 2 bases between them. This CDR3 spans 11 amino acids. The CDR3 DNA sequence: TGTGCCAGCAGTTATGACAATGAGCAGTTCTTC. Protein sequence: CASSYDNEQFF.

This clone has just a few counts. J is TRBJ2-6 and V is TRBV30; the D gene is possibly TRBD1 (6 bases). V gave up 1 base and J gave up 3 bases, with 13 bases separating them. The germline gives CDR1 GTSNPN, CDR2 SVGIG (reference sequence). This CDR3 has 16 residues. DNA of the CDR3: TGTGCCTGGAGTGCGAGGACAGCCGGTGGGGCCAACGTCCTGACTTTC. Residues: CAWSARTAGGANVLTF.

The rearrangement joins TRBV10-3 to TRBJ2-2; no clear D. Germline CDR1 and CDR2: ENHRY and SYGVKD. The CDR3 is 14 amino acids. The V and J ends lost 0 bases and 1 base respectively, with 3 bases between them. CDR3 protein: CAISESGNTGELFF. In DNA, the CDR3 is TGTGCCATCAGTGAGTCGGGGAACACCGGGGAGCTGTTTTTT.

V usage is TRBV30 and J usage is TRBJ2-3; D gene unclear. V was clipped by 7 bases and J by 10 bases, with 18 bases between them. The length of the CDR3 is 12 residues. Germline CDR1 reads GTSNPN; CDR2 reads SVGIG (reference sequence). The CDR3 reads CASELDTGAQYF. The CDR3 DNA follows: TGTGCCTCCGAACTCGATACGGGTGCGCAGTATTTT.

The chain employs TRBV30 and TRBJ2-1; D call uncertain. The V gene lost 2 bases and the J gene lost 7 bases, with 6 bases spanning the gap. Germline CDR1 reads GTSNPN; CDR2 reads SVGIG (reference sequence). The CDR3 consists of 11 residues. Here the CDR3 reads CAWSKENEQFF. The CDR3 bases are TGTGCCTGGAGTAAGGAGAATGAGCAGTTCTTC.

The gene calls are TRBV4-3 and TRBJ2-3; D not resolved. CDR1 is LGHNA, CDR2 YSLEER, per germline. CDR3 length: 16 residues. V lost 0 bases and J lost 6, with 16 bases in between. The CDR3 protein is CASSQEVSYMRDTQYF. The CDR3 DNA is TGCGCCAGCAGCCAAGAAGTTTCGTATATGCGGGATACGCAGTATTTT.